Following are 9 T cell receptor beta chains from one sample sequenced in a study of T cell responses to AZD1222 COVID-19 vaccine. TCRdb's table, derived via immunoSEQ multiplex PCR, lists solely in-frame clones and lacks some. Here the sample spans 100,000 to 120,000 clones, approximately 94% being singletons. Specimen: peripheral blood, collected 28 days after the second AZD1222 dose. Receptors originate from an adult who received the AZD1222 COVID-19 vaccine.

This sequence joins TRBV6-5 and TRBJ2-5; 7 bases fit TRBD1. The CDR3 is 14 residues long. CDR1 and CDR2 (germline): MNHEY, SVGAGI. Germline trimming cut 0 bases from V and 5 bases from J; bases unmatched to any gene: 3. This CDR3 is CASSYSRGQETQYF. The CDR3 DNA sequence: TGTGCCAGCAGTTACTCGAGGGGGCAGGAGACCCAGTACTTC.

This chain joins TRBV5-4 and TRBJ1-2, with D perhaps matching TRBD1 (6 bases). The V gene lost 3 bases and the J gene lost 5 bases, with 17 bases spanning the gap. This CDR3 is 15 amino acids long. Looked up from germline, CDR1 is SGHNT and CDR2 is YYREEE (reference sequence). This CDR3 reads CASSSDGHRAYGYTF. The CDR3, as DNA: TGTGCCAGCAGCTCGGACGGGCACAGGGCTTATGGCTACACCTTC. Drawing the rest from reference TRBV5-4 and TRBJ1-2, the complete variable domain is ETGVTQSPTHLIKTRGQQVTLRCSSQSGHNTVSWYQQALGQGPQFIFQYYREEENGRGNFPPRFSGLQFPNYSSELNVNALELDDSALYLCASSSDGHRAYGYTFGSGTRLTVV.

The chain recombines TRBV7-9 with TRBJ1-4; weak D call: TRBD1 (6 bases). The CDR3 totals 14 residues. V lost 5 bases to trimming and J lost 6 bases, with 13 bases between them. Germline CDR1 and CDR2: SEHNR and FQNEAQ (reference sequence). The CDR3 protein is CASSMDRQYEKLFF. As DNA, the CDR3 is TGTGCCAGCAGCATGGACAGACAGTATGAAAAACTGTTTTTT.

The chain's CDR3 is CASIRQGQNTEAFF. The CDR3 nucleotides are TGTGCCAGCATTAGGCAGGGGCAGAACACTGAAGCTTTCTTT. The rearrangement uses TRBV2 and TRBJ1-1, with D possibly being TRBD1 (6 bases). V was cut by 7 bases and J by 1 base, with 13 bases left in between. Looked up from germline, CDR1 is SNHLY and CDR2 is FYNNEI. This CDR3 spans 14 amino acids. The whole variable domain, remainder taken from reference TRBV2 and TRBJ1-1, is EPEVTQTPSHQVTQMGQEVILRCVPISNHLYFYWYRQILGQKVEFLVSFYNNEISEKSEIFDDQFSVERPDGSNFTLKIRSTKLEDSAMYFCASIRQGQNTEAFFGQGTRLTVV.

This chain connects TRBV3-1 (or the pseudogene TRBV3-2) to TRBJ2-7, with D tentatively TRBD2 (6 bases). This CDR3 is built from 15 residues. The V and J ends lost 1 base and 4 bases respectively, with 14 bases between them. Per germline, CDR1 LGHDT and CDR2 YNNKEL (reference sequence). CDR3 region: CASSQVEGLAYEQYF. The CDR3 coding sequence is TGTGCCAGCAGCCAAGTGGAGGGGCTAGCGTACGAGCAGTACTTC.

The CDR3 bases are TGTGCCAGTAGTGGTCAGGCCCGCTACGAGCAGTACTTC. The encoded protein is CASSGQARYEQYF. The J gene is TRBJ2-7, the V gene TRBV19, with no clear D. Germline V lookup: CDR1 LNHDA, CDR2 SQIVND (reference sequence). The CDR3 loop spans 13 amino acids. V lost 5 bases and J 3 bases, leaving 11 bases between the germline ends. Filled out from reference TRBV19 and TRBJ2-7, the complete variable domain reads DGGITQSPKYLFRKEGQNVTLSCEQNLNHDAMYWYRQDPGQGLRLIYYSQIVNDFQKGDIAEGYSVSREKKESFPLTVTSAQKNPTAFYLCASSGQARYEQYFGPGTRLTVT.

The J gene is TRBJ2-2, the V gene TRBV18; TRBD2 might be the D (5 bases). The CDR3 has 14 residues. Trimming left V 7 bases short and J 6 bases short, with 15 bases between. CDR1 and CDR2 from the germline V gene are KGHSH and LQKENI. In DNA, the CDR3 is TGTGCCAGCTACGGACTCTTGGGGTCCGGGGAGCTGTTTTTT. It codes for CASYGLLGSGELFF.

V usage is TRBV3-1 (or the pseudogene TRBV3-2) and J usage is TRBJ1-5; tentatively, D is TRBD1 (5 bases). The germline gives CDR1 LGHDT, CDR2 YNNKEL (reference sequence). Between the trimmed V and J ends, which lost 2 bases and 9 bases, there was a span of 11 bases. This CDR3 spans 13 amino acids. The CDR3 bases are TGTGCCAGCAGCCAACAGGGTAGTGGGCCCCAGCATTTT. Its translation: CASSQQGSGPQHF.

The genes are TRBV6-5 and TRBJ1-1; D not resolved. Germline-derived CDR1 and CDR2 are MNHEY and SVGAGI. CDR3 length equals 11 residues. Trimming shortened V by 10 bases and J by 4 bases, and 10 bases separated the two germline ends. The CDR3, as DNA: TGTGCCATTGTTTGGGGCACTGAAGCTTTCTTT. Protein: CAIVWGTEAFF.